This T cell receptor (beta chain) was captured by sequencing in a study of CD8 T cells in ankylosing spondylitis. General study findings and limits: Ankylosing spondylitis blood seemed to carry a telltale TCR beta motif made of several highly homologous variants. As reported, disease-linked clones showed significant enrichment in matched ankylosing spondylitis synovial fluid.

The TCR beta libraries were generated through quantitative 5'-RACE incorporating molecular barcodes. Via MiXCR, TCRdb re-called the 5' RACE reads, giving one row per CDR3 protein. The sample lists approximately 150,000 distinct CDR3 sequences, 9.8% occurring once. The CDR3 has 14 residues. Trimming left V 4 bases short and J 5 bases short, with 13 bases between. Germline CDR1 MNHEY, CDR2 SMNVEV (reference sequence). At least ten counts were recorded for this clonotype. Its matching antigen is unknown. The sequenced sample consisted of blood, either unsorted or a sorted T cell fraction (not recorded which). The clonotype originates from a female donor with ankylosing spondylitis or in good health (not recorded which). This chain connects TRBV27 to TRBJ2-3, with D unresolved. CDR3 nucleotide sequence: TGTGCCAGCAGTTCCCCCTTAGGAGAAGATACGCAGTATTTT. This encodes CASSSPLGEDTQYF.